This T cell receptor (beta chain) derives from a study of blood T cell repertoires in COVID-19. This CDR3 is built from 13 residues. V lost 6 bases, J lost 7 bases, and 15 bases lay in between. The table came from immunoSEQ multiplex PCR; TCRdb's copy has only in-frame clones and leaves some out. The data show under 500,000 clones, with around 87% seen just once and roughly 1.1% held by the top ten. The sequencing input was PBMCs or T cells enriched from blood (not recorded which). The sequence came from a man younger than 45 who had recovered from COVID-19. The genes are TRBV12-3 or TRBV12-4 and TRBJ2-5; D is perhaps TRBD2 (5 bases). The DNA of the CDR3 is TGTGCCAGCAGCCAATCGGGGTCGGGGACCCAGTACTTC. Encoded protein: CASSQSGSGTQYF.